This is a list of T cell receptor beta chains from one sample in a study of T cell changes during pregnancy in multiple sclerosis. Assay: immunoSEQ multiplex PCR; the TCRdb copy retains only in-frame clones and omits some. Among 65,000 to 80,000 clones listed, 93% were seen once. The sequences come from peripheral blood, collected in the second trimester of pregnancy. The source of these receptors is a female donor with multiple sclerosis, enrolled in a pregnancy study. Each CDR3 is given with its conserved first and last residue. The D gene is left open where the match is weak. Size is stated for part of the rows, as once, few or many counts, or as a class when the clone is expanded.

TRBV9	TRBD1	TRBJ1-5	NA	CASSVRGPGHF	TGTGCCAGCAGCGTGAGGGGGCCGGGCCATTTT
TRBV7-3	NA	TRBJ2-1	NA	CASSLDVRGEQFF	TGTGCCAGCAGCTTAGACGTACGGGGTGAGCAGTTCTTC
TRBV5-5	NA	TRBJ1-4	once	CASKQTGANEKLFF	TGTGCCAGCAAGCAGACAGGTGCTAATGAAAAACTGTTTTTT
TRBV30	TRBD1	TRBJ1-1	NA	CAWSVPGQGRPEAFF	TGTGCCTGGAGTGTACCCGGACAGGGCAGGCCTGAAGCTTTCTTT
TRBV7-8	NA	TRBJ1-6	once	CASSSRRGGGGTYNSPLHF	TGTGCCAGCAGCTCTAGACGCGGGGGAGGGGGGACCTATAATTCACCCCTCCACTTT
TRBV6-1	TRBD1	TRBJ1-1	once	CASSEAWTGLNTEAFF	TGTGCCAGCAGTGAAGCTTGGACAGGGCTAAACACTGAAGCTTTCTTT
TRBV27	NA	TRBJ2-1	NA	CASSLARRFDEQFF	TGTGCCAGCAGTTTAGCGAGGAGATTTGATGAGCAGTTCTTC
TRBV29-1	TRBD2	TRBJ2-3	NA	CSVPGLAGTDTQYF	TGCAGCGTGCCTGGGCTAGCGGGCACAGATACGCAGTATTTT
TRBV5-3	TRBD1	TRBJ1-2	NA	CARSADRGYGYTF	TGTGCCAGAAGCGCGGACAGGGGTTATGGCTACACCTTC
TRBV10-3	NA	TRBJ1-3	NA	CAIRGGSGNTIYF	TGTGCCATCAGAGGGGGTTCTGGAAACACCATATATTTT
TRBV19	NA	TRBJ1-3	NA	CASTQAGGAGNTIYF	TGTGCCAGTACCCAAGCGGGTGGTGCTGGAAACACCATATATTTT
TRBV19	NA	TRBJ2-7	NA	CASSMSPLYEQYF	TGTGCCAGTAGTATGAGCCCCCTCTACGAGCAGTACTTC
TRBV19	NA	TRBJ1-4	once	CASSQREGGNEKLFF	TGTGCCAGTAGCCAGAGGGAGGGGGGGAATGAAAAACTGTTTTTT
TRBV6-5	TRBD1	TRBJ1-6	NA	CASSYVGTGGDSPLHF	TGTGCCAGCAGTTACGTTGGGACAGGGGGCGATTCACCCCTCCACTTT
TRBV7-9	NA	TRBJ2-7	NA	CASSLVGRSLSYEQYF	TGTGCCAGCAGCTTAGTTGGGAGGTCCCTGTCCTACGAGCAGTACTTC
TRBV5-1	TRBD1	TRBJ1-4	once	CASSLGQGGLNEKLFF	TGCGCCAGCAGCTTGGGACAGGGTGGTCTGAATGAAAAACTGTTTTTT
TRBV6-5	NA	TRBJ1-2	NA	CASSKDRLANYGYTF	TGTGCCAGTTCAAAGGACAGATTAGCTAACTATGGCTACACCTTC
TRBV9	TRBD2	TRBJ2-1	NA	CASSKGLAGVSSYNEQFF	TGTGCCAGCAGCAAGGGACTAGCGGGGGTGAGCTCCTACAATGAGCAGTTCTTC
TRBV7-9	NA	TRBJ1-5	NA	CASSSSNSGVQPQHF	TGTGCCAGCAGCTCCAGTAACTCAGGGGTTCAGCCCCAGCATTTT
TRBV6-1	TRBD1	TRBJ1-5	NA	CASSESGQGVGQPQHF	TGTGCCAGCAGTGAAAGTGGCCAGGGGGTAGGTCAGCCCCAGCATTTT
TRBV7-2	NA	TRBJ2-7	NA	CASSPRGGWAYEQYF	TGTGCCAGCAGCCCCCGTGGAGGGTGGGCCTACGAGCAGTACTTC
TRBV5-5	TRBD1	TRBJ1-1	NA	CASSSYRGSNTEAFF	TGTGCCAGCAGTTCCTACAGGGGATCGAACACTGAAGCTTTCTTT
TRBV28	NA	TRBJ1-2	NA	CASSFEMYANYGYTF	TGTGCCAGCAGTTTTGAGATGTACGCTAACTATGGCTACACCTTC
TRBV30	NA	TRBJ1-4	NA	CAWSVTLGGEKLFF	TGTGCCTGGAGTGTCACGTTGGGAGGTGAAAAACTGTTTTTT
TRBV6-5	TRBD1	TRBJ1-2	once	CASSPTGYWGYTF	TGTGCCAGCAGCCCGACAGGGTATTGGGGCTACACCTTC
TRBV6-1	NA	TRBJ1-1	NA	CASSVAGAGTEAFF	TGTGCCAGCAGTGTGGCGGGGGCTGGGACTGAAGCTTTCTTT